The 30 T cell receptor beta chains listed next were all sequenced from one sample in a study of blood T cell repertoires in COVID-19. Generated by immunoSEQ multiplex PCR, the TCRdb table keeps only in-frame clones and is missing some. The repertoire holds some 170,000 clones, approximately 88% seen once, with roughly 9% in the top ten. Sequenced sample: peripheral blood. These TCRs come from a woman aged 80 or over with active or convalescent COVID-19.

The rearrangement uses TRBV19 and TRBJ1-1, with D hard to call. Trimming removed 4 bases from V and 1 base from J, with 22 bases in between. The CDR3 covers 18 residues. CDR1 is LNHDA, CDR2 SQIVND, per germline (reference sequence). The DNA of the CDR3 is TGTGCCAGTAGTACTCCCCCCGGCCGGGGAGGGAGGAACACTGAAGCTTTCTTT. Residues: CASSTPPGRGGRNTEAFF.

This chain joins TRBV6-2 or TRBV6-3 and TRBJ1-2; D gene uncertain. V gave up 2 bases and J gave up 8 bases, with 9 bases separating them. The CDR3 covers 12 residues. Germline V gene lookup returns CDR1 MNHEY and CDR2 SVGEGT. The CDR3 region is CASSYQPGGYTF. As DNA, the CDR3 is TGTGCCAGCAGTTACCAACCCGGGGGCTACACCTTC.

J is TRBJ2-2 and V is TRBV5-1, with 8 bases matching TRBD1. From germline, CDR1 is SGHRS and CDR2 YFSETQ. The J segment lost 3 bases and the V segment lost 4 bases, leaving 5 bases of the junction unmatched. The CDR3 runs 15 residues. This CDR3 reads CASSLGQAYTGELFF. In nucleotides, the CDR3 is TGCGCCAGCAGCCTGGGACAGGCCTACACCGGGGAGCTGTTTTTT.

This clone was seen more than once but under ten times. The chain joins TRBV6-5 to TRBJ2-3, with 7 bases identical to TRBD1. CDR3 length equals 13 residues. Per germline, CDR1 MNHEY and CDR2 SVGAGI. J was trimmed by 4 bases and V by 6 bases; bases with no gene match: 4. CDR3 sequence: CASRNRGSDTQYF. CDR3 DNA: TGTGCCAGCAGGAACAGGGGATCAGATACGCAGTATTTT.

This chain links TRBV5-1 with TRBJ1-6; D gene unclear. Trimming shortened V by 1 base and J by 0 bases, and 8 bases separated the two germline ends. The CDR3 has 16 amino acids. The germline CDR1 and CDR2 sequences are SGHRS and YFSETQ. CDR3 residues: CASSLSSSSYNSPLHF. Written as DNA, the CDR3 is TGCGCCAGCAGCTTGAGTAGTAGCTCCTATAATTCACCCCTCCACTTT.

The chain joins TRBV4-3 to TRBJ1-2, with 7 positions matching TRBD1. The germline V gene has CDR1 LGHNA and CDR2 YSLEER. The CDR3 loop spans 14 amino acids. Losses at the gene ends were 0 bases for V and 6 bases for J; bases not matched to a gene: 4. The DNA for the CDR3 is TGCGCCAGCAGCCAAGATGTCGACAGGGATGGCTACACCTTC. It translates to CASSQDVDRDGYTF.

The chain uses TRBV5-1 and TRBJ1-2; D gene unclear. Germline CDR1 SGHRS, CDR2 YFSETQ. V dropped 1 base and J dropped 0 bases, with 7 bases sitting between them. The CDR3 runs to 14 residues. The CDR3 DNA follows: TGCGCCAGCAGCTTGTCAGTCCCTAACTATGGCTACACCTTC. Amino acid sequence: CASSLSVPNYGYTF. The whole variable domain, remainder taken from reference TRBV5-1 and TRBJ1-2, is KAGVTQTPRYLIKTRGQQVTLSCSPISGHRSVSWYQQTPGQGLQFLFEYFSETQRNKGNFPGRFSGRQFSNSRSEMNVSTLELGDSALYLCASSLSVPNYGYTFGSGTRLTVV.

In this sample, this clone turned up once. This chain joins TRBV7-8 and TRBJ1-5; 11 bases map to TRBD1. This CDR3 region has 17 residues. Trimming took 1 base from V and 1 from J; bases not matched to a gene: 3. Germline lookup yields CDR1 SGHVS and CDR2 FQNEAQ. CDR3 amino acids: CASSLVGTGGSNQPQHF. Here the CDR3 DNA reads TGTGCCAGCAGCTTAGTTGGGACAGGGGGGAGCAATCAGCCCCAGCATTTT.

The chain uses TRBV10-3 and TRBJ1-3, with 7 positions matching TRBD1. The CDR3 contains 15 residues. Looked up from germline, CDR1 is ENHRY and CDR2 is SYGVKD. J gave up 5 bases and V 6 bases, and 10 bases lay outside the gene matches. CDR3 sequence: CAIRNAGTERNTIYF. The CDR3 DNA is TGTGCCATCAGAAACGCCGGGACAGAAAGAAACACCATATATTTT.

This clone was counted at least ten times. The chain recombines TRBV12-3 or TRBV12-4 with TRBJ1-3, with D unresolved. This CDR3 has 12 residues. V shed 5 bases and J shed 4 bases, with 6 bases lying between them. The CDR3, as DNA: TGTGCCAGCAGTCCCCAGGGAAACACCATATATTTT. It encodes CASSPQGNTIYF.

The V call is TRBV5-6, the J call TRBJ1-1; D is unresolved. The CDR3 covers 13 residues. The V gene's germline CDR1 is SGHDT and CDR2 YYEEEE. The V end was cut by 0 bases, the J end by 3 bases, with 6 bases between. CDR3 coding DNA: TGTGCCAGCAGCTTGGCCTTTTACACTGAAGCTTTCTTT. This gives the protein CASSLAFYTEAFF.

V usage is TRBV20-1 and J usage is TRBJ1-1, with 9 positions matching TRBD1. CDR1 is DFQATT, CDR2 SNEGSKA, per germline (reference sequence). The CDR3 length is 15 residues. Trimming removed 3 bases from V and 0 bases from J; junction bases left unmatched: 5. CDR3 in DNA: TGCAGTGCTAGTCCGACAGGGGGAGTGAACACTGAAGCTTTCTTT. Amino acids: CSASPTGGVNTEAFF.

The CDR3 DNA reads as TGTGCCAGCAGCCGGGACAGAGGGTACGAGCAGTACTTC. Its translation is CASSRDRGYEQYF. The chain recombines TRBV7-6 with TRBJ2-7; 7 bases fit TRBD1. V was pared by 5 bases and J by 4 bases, with 5 bases of the junction left unmatched. From germline, CDR1 is SGHVS and CDR2 FNYEAQ. The CDR3 spans 13 residues.

V usage is TRBV9 and J usage is TRBJ1-5; 8 bases are shared with TRBD1. Germline CDR1 reads SGDLS; CDR2 reads YYNGEE. This CDR3 region has 15 residues. Losses at the gene ends were 0 bases for V and 7 bases for J; bases not matched to a gene: 6. The CDR3 sequence is CASSVGWAGGQPQHF. The CDR3 DNA reads TGTGCCAGCAGCGTAGGATGGGCAGGGGGCCAGCCCCAGCATTTT.

The chain carries TRBV27 and TRBJ2-7; possibly TRBD1 for D (6 bases). The germline CDR1 and CDR2 sequences are MNHEY and SMNVEV (reference sequence). The CDR3 contains 15 residues. Trimming took 5 bases from V and 3 from J, leaving 17 bases between them. The CDR3 protein is CASSAYRDTHYEQYF. CDR3 sequence (DNA): TGTGCCAGCAGTGCGTACCGGGACACCCACTACGAGCAGTACTTC.

This chain joins TRBV5-1 and TRBJ2-1, with 11 bases fitting TRBD2. The germline V gene has CDR1 SGHRS and CDR2 YFSETQ. The V gene end was trimmed by 6 bases and the J gene end by 9 bases; junction bases not matched to a gene: 8. CDR3 length equals 14 residues. The CDR3 reads CASNNGLAGLEQFF. The CDR3 nucleotides are TGCGCCAGCAACAATGGACTAGCGGGTCTTGAGCAGTTCTTC.

The DNA for the CDR3 is TGTGCCATCAGGGGACAGGCCAACACTGAAGCTTTCTTT. Its translation is CAIRGQANTEAFF. V is TRBV10-3 and J is TRBJ1-1, with 8 bases matching TRBD1. Germline V gene lookup returns CDR1 ENHRY and CDR2 SYGVKD. CDR3 length equals 13 residues. V dropped 6 bases and J dropped 2; count of bases not matched to a gene: 2.

To note about this clone: Additional DNA sequences in this sample encode the identical CDR3. The V and J genes are TRBV7-2 and TRBJ2-7; D call uncertain. Germline V gene sequence: CDR1 SGHTA, CDR2 FQGNSA. The CDR3 sequence is 11 residues long. Between the trimmed V and J ends, which lost 5 bases and 3 bases, there was a span of 5 bases. The CDR3 loop reads CASSPGYEQYF. CDR3 DNA sequence: TGTGCCAGCAGCCCCGGCTACGAGCAGTACTTC.

The CDR3 coding sequence is TGTGCCAGCAGAAGACAGGAGAACACTGAAGCTTTCTTT. Protein sequence: CASRRQENTEAFF. V usage is TRBV6-5 and J usage is TRBJ1-1; a weak D match, TRBD1 (6 bases). V lost 6 bases and J lost 1, with 9 bases in between. CDR1 and CDR2 from the germline V gene are MNHEY and SVGAGI. There are 13 residues in the CDR3.

The chain couples TRBV19 to TRBJ1-2; D may be TRBD1 (5 bases). The CDR3 has 16 amino acids. V gave up 4 bases and J gave up 0 bases, with 15 bases separating them. In germline, CDR1 is LNHDA, CDR2 SQIVND (reference sequence). The CDR3 bases are TGTGCCAGTAGTAAACGTCTCGGGGGAGCTAACTATGGCTACACCTTC. It codes for CASSKRLGGANYGYTF.

The rearrangement joins TRBV2 to TRBJ1-1; 10 bases align to TRBD1. V gave up 5 bases and J gave up 4 bases; unmatched junction bases: 10. Germline V gives CDR1 SNHLY, CDR2 FYNNEI. This CDR3 contains 16 residues. CDR3 nucleotide sequence: TGTGCCAGCAGTAATGACAGGGGGCCTTACGGCACTGAAGCTTTCTTT. This codes for CASSNDRGPYGTEAFF.

The rearrangement joins TRBV5-1 to TRBJ1-2; 8 bases fit TRBD1. The CDR3 runs to 15 residues. Unmatched junction bases numbered 12, after V lost 3 bases and J lost 8 bases. From germline, CDR1 is SGHRS and CDR2 YFSETQ. Here the CDR3 DNA reads TGCGCCAGCAGCTCCTCTTCTGGGACAGGATCCGGCTACACCTTC. The encoded protein is CASSSSSGTGSGYTF.

V gene TRBV7-3 combines with J gene TRBJ2-5, with 7 nucleotides matching TRBD2. The junction had 0 bases not matched to a gene; V was cut back by 1 base and J by 1 base. CDR3 length equals 14 residues. Per the germline V gene, CDR1 is SGHTA and CDR2 is FQGTGA. This chain's CDR3 is CASSLSGGQETQYF. Written as DNA, the CDR3 is TGTGCCAGCAGCTTAAGCGGGGGCCAAGAGACCCAGTACTTC.

V is TRBV27 and J is TRBJ1-3; TRBD1 might be the D (6 bases). Trimming removed 6 bases from V and 3 bases from J, with 9 bases in between. This CDR3 comprises 13 residues. Germline-derived CDR1 and CDR2 are MNHEY and SMNVEV (reference sequence). This chain's CDR3 is CASRQGLGNTIYF. The CDR3 region has the DNA TGTGCCAGCAGACAGGGCCTTGGAAACACCATATATTTT.

The rearrangement uses TRBV4-3 and TRBJ1-5; D is unclear. This CDR3 comprises 15 residues. Germline CDR1 is LGHNA and CDR2 is YSLEER. V gave up 0 bases and J gave up 3 bases, with 9 bases separating them. DNA for the CDR3: TGCGCCAGCAGCCAAGATAACGGGGACAATCAGCCCCAGCATTTT. Translation: CASSQDNGDNQPQHF.

The CDR3 nucleotides are TGTGCCAGCTCACCATTAGGGACAGGGCTGGCCGGGGCCAACGTCCTGACTTTC. This codes for CASSPLGTGLAGANVLTF. The chain uses TRBV18 and TRBJ2-6, with 9 bases aligning to TRBD1. CDR3 length: 18 amino acids. The germline gives CDR1 KGHSH, CDR2 LQKENI. Trimming took 2 bases from V and 4 from J; bases not matched to a gene: 9.

The rearrangement uses TRBV5-1 and TRBJ2-7; 12 nucleotides agree with TRBD1. CDR1 and CDR2 (germline): SGHRS, YFSETQ. CDR3 size: 16 residues. Trimming removed 7 bases from V and 8 bases from J; junction bases left unmatched: 16. The CDR3 spells CASAIGTGGRTQKQYF. The DNA for the CDR3 is TGCGCCAGCGCCATCGGGACAGGGGGCAGGACCCAAAAGCAGTACTTC.

This rearrangement joins TRBV4-3 to TRBJ1-3, with unresolved D. V lost 0 bases, J lost 8 bases, and 14 bases lay in between. Germline CDR1 and CDR2: LGHNA and YSLEER. There are 15 residues in the CDR3. Here the CDR3 DNA reads TGCGCCAGCAGCCAAGATCTTGGAGGGATGGACACCATATATTTT. This sequence encodes CASSQDLGGMDTIYF.

The chain uses TRBV7-9 and TRBJ2-3; 9 bases line up with TRBD1. V lost 1 base, J lost 1 base, and 3 bases stayed unmatched. CDR1 is SEHNR and CDR2 is FQNEAQ in the germline V gene (reference sequence). The CDR3 runs 16 residues. Here the CDR3 DNA reads TGTGCCAGCAGCTTAGACAGGGGGCCGGGCACAGATACGCAGTATTTT. It translates to CASSLDRGPGTDTQYF. The variable domain in full, completed from reference TRBV7-9 and TRBJ2-3, reads DTGVSQNPRHKITKRGQNVTFRCDPISEHNRLYWYRQTLGQGPEFLTYFQNEAQLEKSRLLSDRFSAERPKGSFSTLEIQRTEQGDSAMYLCASSLDRGPGTDTQYFGPGTRLTVL.

This clone was observed a single time. The chain uses TRBV7-2 and TRBJ2-7; 8 positions match TRBD2. This CDR3 has 16 residues. Germline V gene lookup returns CDR1 SGHTA and CDR2 FQGNSA. Germline trimming cut 1 base from V and 1 base from J; bases unmatched to any gene: 6. The CDR3 region is CASSLVGGGPSYEQYF. DNA of the CDR3: TGTGCCAGCAGCTTAGTGGGCGGGGGGCCATCCTACGAGCAGTACTTC. The whole variable domain, filled in from reference TRBV7-2 and TRBJ2-7, reads GAGVSQSPSNKVTEKGKDVELRCDPISGHTALYWYRQSLGQGLEFLIYFQGNSAPDKSGLPSDRFSAERTGGSVSTLTIQRTQQEDSAVYLCASSLVGGGPSYEQYFGPGTRLTVT.